The TCR beta chain described here comes from a study of TIL therapy for anti-PD-1-resistant metastatic lung cancer. Study-level findings and limits: TIL clonotype persistence in blood showed no apparent association with response.

The libraries were made with immunoSEQ v3. Sequencing depth was 1.5 million to 2 million read pairs for survey level, roughly 4.5-6.5 million for deep. Method: immunoSEQ multiplex PCR; TCRdb's copy keeps in-frame clones and lacks some. The sample has tens of thousands of clones, less than 85% seen once. A note on this clone: Its antigen is not identified.

The CDR3 runs to 13 residues. CDR1 is SGHRS, CDR2 YFSETQ, per germline. V gave up 4 bases and J gave up 3 bases, with 10 bases separating them. Noted time point: pre-treatment sample, taken before nivolumab and TIL therapy. The V call is TRBV5-1, the J call TRBJ2-5; no firm D call. The sample in question was blood, obtained at baseline. The origin of this receptor is a person between 30 and 79 years old with non-small cell lung cancer. The CDR3, as DNA: TGCGCCAGCAGCCTAACTCTCAAAGAGACCCAGTACTTC. Its protein product is CASSLTLKETQYF.